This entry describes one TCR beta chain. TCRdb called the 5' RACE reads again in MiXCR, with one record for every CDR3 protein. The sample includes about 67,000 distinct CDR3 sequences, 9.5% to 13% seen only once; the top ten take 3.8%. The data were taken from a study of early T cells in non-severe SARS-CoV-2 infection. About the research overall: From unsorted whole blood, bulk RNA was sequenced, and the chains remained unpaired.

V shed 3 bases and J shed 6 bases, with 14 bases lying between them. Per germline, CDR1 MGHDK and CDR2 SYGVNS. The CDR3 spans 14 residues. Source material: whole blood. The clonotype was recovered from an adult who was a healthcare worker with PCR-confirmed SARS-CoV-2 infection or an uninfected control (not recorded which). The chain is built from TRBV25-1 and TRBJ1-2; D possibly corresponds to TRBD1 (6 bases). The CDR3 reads CASSDWDTDHGYTF. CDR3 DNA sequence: TGTGCCAGCAGTGACTGGGACACAGACCATGGCTACACCTTC.